The source of this T cell receptor (beta chain) is a study of control samples from healthy donors and cancer patients (dated by TCRdb to the early 2020s). The V end gives up 0 bases and the J end 4 bases, leaving 4 bases in the junction not matched to a gene. The germline V gene specifies SGDLS as CDR1 and YYNGEE as CDR2. The CDR3 sequence holds 15 residues, the cysteine and phenylalanine included. Of the read, only the CDR3 DNA is kept; its 45 bases are in frame from base 1. Libraries were built with the immunoSEQ multiplex PCR assay. TCRdb's version of the immuneACCESS table is confined to in-frame rearrangements and falls short of the full clone set. An unresolved V gene accounts for under half of the shortfall where checked; the remainder is of unknown origin. Across this sample there are about 89,000 clones, with 70% to 90% seen only once. The top ten hold approximately 2.1% of the sample. About this clone: Its antigen remains unidentified. Base-call qualities are not available, and no considerably larger clone is one nucleotide away.

This sequence uses TRBV9 and TRBJ2-7; the central 10 bases match TRBD1. Sequencing used blood. This receptor was identified in a woman aged 40 to 50 in good health. CDR3 protein: CASSVGGTGVYEQYF. The nucleotide sequence reads as follows: TGTGCCAGCAGCGTAGGAGGGACAGGGGTGTACGAGCAGTACTTC.